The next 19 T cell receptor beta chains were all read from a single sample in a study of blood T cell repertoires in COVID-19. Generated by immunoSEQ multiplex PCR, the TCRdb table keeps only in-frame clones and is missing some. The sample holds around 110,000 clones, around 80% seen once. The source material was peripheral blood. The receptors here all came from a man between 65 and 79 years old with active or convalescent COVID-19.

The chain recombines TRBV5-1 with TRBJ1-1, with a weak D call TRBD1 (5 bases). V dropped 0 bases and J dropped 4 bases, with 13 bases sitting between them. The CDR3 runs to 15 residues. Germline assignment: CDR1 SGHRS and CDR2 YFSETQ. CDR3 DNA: TGCGCCAGCAGCTTGGTGGGGGGTGTGGGCACTGAAGCTTTCTTT. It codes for CASSLVGGVGTEAFF.

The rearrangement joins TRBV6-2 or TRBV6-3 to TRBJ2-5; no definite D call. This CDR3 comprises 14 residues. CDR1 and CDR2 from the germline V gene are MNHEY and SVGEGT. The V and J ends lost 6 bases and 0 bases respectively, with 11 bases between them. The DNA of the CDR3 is TGTGCCAGCAGCCCATATCAGTACCAAGAGACCCAGTACTTC. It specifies CASSPYQYQETQYF.

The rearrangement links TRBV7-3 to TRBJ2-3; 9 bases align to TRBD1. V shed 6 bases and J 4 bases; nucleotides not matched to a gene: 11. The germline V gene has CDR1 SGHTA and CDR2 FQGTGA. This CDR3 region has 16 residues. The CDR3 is CASSRDRAPWSDTQYF. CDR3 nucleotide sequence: TGTGCCAGCAGTAGGGACAGGGCCCCATGGTCAGATACGCAGTATTTT.

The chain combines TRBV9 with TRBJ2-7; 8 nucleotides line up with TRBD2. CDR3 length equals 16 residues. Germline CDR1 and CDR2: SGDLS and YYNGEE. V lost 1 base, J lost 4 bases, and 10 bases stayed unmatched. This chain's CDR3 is CASSVTGGRSSYEQYF. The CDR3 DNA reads TGTGCCAGCAGCGTAACAGGCGGGAGGTCCTCTTACGAGCAGTACTTC.

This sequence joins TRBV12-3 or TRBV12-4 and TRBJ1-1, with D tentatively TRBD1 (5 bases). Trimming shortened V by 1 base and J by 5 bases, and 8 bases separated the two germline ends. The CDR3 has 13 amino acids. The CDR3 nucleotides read TGTGCCAGCAGTTTAGGGGGGGGAACTGAAGCTTTCTTT. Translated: CASSLGGGTEAFF.

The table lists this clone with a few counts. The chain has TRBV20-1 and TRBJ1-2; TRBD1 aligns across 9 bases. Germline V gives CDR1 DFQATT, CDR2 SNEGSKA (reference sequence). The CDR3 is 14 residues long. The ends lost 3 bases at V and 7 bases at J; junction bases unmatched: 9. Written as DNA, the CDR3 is TGCAGTGCTAGTGACTTCCGGGACAGGGTTGGCTACACCTTC. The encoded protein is CSASDFRDRVGYTF.

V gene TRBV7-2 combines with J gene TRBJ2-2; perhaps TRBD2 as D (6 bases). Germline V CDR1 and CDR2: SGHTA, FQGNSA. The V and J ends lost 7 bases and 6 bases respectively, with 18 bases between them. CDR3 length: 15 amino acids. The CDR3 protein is CASTPRGAGSGELFF. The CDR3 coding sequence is TGTGCCAGCACCCCACGAGGGGCGGGGTCCGGGGAGCTGTTTTTT.

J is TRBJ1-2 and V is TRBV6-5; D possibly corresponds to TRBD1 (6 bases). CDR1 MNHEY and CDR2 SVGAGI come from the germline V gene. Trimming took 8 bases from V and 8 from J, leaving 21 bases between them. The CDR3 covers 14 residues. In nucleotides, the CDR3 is TGTGCCAGCCGCTTGACGGGGGGCGCGGGGGGCTACACCTTC. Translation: CASRLTGGAGGYTF.

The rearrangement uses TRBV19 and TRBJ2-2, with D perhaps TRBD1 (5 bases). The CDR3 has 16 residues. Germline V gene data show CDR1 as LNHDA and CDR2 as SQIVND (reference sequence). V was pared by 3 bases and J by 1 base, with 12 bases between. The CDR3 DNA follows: TGTGCCAGTAGTATGGCAGGGATTATGAACACCGGGGAGCTGTTTTTT. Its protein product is CASSMAGIMNTGELFF. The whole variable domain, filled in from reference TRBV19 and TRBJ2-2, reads DGGITQSPKYLFRKEGQNVTLSCEQNLNHDAMYWYRQDPGQGLRLIYYSQIVNDFQKGDIAEGYSVSREKKESFPLTVTSAQKNPTAFYLCASSMAGIMNTGELFFGEGSRLTVL.

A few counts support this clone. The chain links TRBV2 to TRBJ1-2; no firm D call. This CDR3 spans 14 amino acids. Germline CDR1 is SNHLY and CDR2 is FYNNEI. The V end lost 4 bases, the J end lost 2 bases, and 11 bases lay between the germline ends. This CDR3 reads CASSVSGRNYGYTF. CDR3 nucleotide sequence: TGTGCCAGCAGTGTATCCGGGAGAAACTATGGCTACACCTTC.

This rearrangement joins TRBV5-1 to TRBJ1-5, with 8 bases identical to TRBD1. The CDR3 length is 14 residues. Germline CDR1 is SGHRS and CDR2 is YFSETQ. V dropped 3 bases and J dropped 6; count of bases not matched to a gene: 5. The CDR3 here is CASSSGQGAQPQHF. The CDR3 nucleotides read TGCGCCAGCAGCTCAGGACAGGGTGCTCAGCCCCAGCATTTT.

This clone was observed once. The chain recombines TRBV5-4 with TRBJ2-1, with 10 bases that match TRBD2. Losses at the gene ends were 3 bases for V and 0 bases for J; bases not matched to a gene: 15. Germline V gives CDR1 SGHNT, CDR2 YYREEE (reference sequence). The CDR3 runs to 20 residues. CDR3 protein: CASSWSVLAGDFSSYNEQFF. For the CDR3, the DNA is TGTGCCAGCAGCTGGTCGGTTCTAGCGGGAGACTTCAGCTCCTACAATGAGCAGTTCTTC.

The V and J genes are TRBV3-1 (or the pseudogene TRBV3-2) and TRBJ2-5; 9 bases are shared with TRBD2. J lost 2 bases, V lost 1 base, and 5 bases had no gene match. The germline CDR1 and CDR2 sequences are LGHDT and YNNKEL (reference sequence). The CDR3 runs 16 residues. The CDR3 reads CASSQATAGGQETQYF. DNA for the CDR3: TGTGCCAGCAGCCAAGCAACGGCGGGGGGGCAAGAGACCCAGTACTTC.

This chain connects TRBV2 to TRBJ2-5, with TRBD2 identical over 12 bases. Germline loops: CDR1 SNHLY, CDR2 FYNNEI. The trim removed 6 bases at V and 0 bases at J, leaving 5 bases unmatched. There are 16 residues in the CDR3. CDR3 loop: CASSQGLAGNQETQYF. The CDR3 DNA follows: TGTGCCAGCAGCCAGGGACTAGCGGGTAACCAAGAGACCCAGTACTTC.

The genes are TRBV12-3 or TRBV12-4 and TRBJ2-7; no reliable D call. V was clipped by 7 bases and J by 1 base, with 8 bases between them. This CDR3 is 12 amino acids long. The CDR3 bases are TGTGCCAGCACCCCTGAGTCCTACGAGCAGTACTTC. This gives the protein CASTPESYEQYF.

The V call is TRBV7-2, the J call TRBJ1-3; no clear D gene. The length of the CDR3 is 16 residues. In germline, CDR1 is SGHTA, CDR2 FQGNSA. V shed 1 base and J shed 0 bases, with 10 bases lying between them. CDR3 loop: CASSLGAARSGNTIYF. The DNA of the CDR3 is TGTGCCAGCAGCTTAGGTGCGGCTCGCTCTGGAAACACCATATATTTT.

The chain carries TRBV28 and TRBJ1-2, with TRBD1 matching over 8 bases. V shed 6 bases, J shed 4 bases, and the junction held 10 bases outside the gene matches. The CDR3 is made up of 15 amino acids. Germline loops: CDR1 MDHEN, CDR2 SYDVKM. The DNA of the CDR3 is TGTGCCAGCAGGCCCTCGACAGGGGCCCCCTATGGCTACACCTTC. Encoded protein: CASRPSTGAPYGYTF.

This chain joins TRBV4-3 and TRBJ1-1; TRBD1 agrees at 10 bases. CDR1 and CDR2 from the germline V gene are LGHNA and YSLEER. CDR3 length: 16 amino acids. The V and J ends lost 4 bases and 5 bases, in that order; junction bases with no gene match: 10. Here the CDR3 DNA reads TGCGCCAGCAGCCTTACCGGGACAGGGGTTAAAACTGAAGCTTTCTTT. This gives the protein CASSLTGTGVKTEAFF.

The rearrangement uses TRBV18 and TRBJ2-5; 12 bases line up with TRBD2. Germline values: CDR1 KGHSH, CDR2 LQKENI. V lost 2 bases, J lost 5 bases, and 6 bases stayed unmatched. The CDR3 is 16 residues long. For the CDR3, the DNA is TGTGCCAGCTCACCATCTAGCGGGGGGGCCTATGAGACCCAGTACTTC. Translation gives CASSPSSGGAYETQYF.